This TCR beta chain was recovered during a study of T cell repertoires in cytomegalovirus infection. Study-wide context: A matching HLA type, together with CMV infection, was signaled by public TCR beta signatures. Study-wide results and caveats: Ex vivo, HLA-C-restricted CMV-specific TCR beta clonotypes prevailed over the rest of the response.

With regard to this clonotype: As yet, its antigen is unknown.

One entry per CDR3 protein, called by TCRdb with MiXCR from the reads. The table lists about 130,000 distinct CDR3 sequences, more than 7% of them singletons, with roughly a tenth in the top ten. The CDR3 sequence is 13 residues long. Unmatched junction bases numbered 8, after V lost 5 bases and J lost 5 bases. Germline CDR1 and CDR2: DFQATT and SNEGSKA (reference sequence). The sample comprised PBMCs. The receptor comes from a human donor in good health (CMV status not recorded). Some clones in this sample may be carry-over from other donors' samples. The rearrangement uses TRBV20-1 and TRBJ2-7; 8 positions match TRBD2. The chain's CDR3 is CSAPSGGYNEQYF. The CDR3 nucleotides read TGCAGTGCTCCCTCGGGGGGGTATAACGAGCAGTACTTC.